The 3 T cell receptor beta chains reported below all come from one sample, sequenced in a study of blood T cells in healthy people across ages. Together with a sample-barcoded 5' primer, a J-beta primer mix was included in a second PCR lasting roughly 6 to 12 cycles. A single record per CDR3 protein comes from TCRdb applying MiXCR to the 5' RACE reads. Counted here are approximately 1,100,000 distinct CDR3 sequences, under 45% occurring once; the ten biggest clones make up approximately 20%. Sequencing was carried out using blood. All receptors come from a woman in her sixties or seventies in good health.

The V and J genes are TRBV20-1 and TRBJ2-7; no firm D call. Looked up from germline, CDR1 is DFQATT and CDR2 is SNEGSKA (reference sequence). V lost 4 bases, J lost 2 bases, and 12 bases lay in between. The CDR3 is 13 residues long. CDR3 DNA sequence: TGCAGTGCTATTGCCAGCGAAACCTACGAGCAGTACTTC. Translation: CSAIASETYEQYF.

The rearrangement links TRBV18 to TRBJ2-5, with a weak D call TRBD2 (6 bases). CDR3 length: 13 amino acids. V lost 5 bases to trimming and J lost 4 bases, with 11 bases between them. CDR1 and CDR2 (germline): KGHSH, LQKENI. CDR3 region: CASSATSRETQYF. CDR3 DNA sequence: TGTGCCAGCTCAGCGACTAGTCGAGAGACCCAGTACTTC. Complete variable domain (other parts from reference TRBV18 and TRBJ2-5): NAGVMQNPRHLVRRRGQEARLRCSPMKGHSHVYWYRQLPEEGLKFMVYLQKENIIDESGMPKERFSAEFPKEGPSILRIQQVVRGDSAAYFCASSATSRETQYFGPGTRLLVL.

This chain connects TRBV4-2 to TRBJ2-7; the match to TRBD1 covers 9 bases. The CDR3 is 16 amino acids. Germline CDR1 and CDR2: LGHNA and YNFKEQ. The V and J ends lost 0 bases and 7 bases, in that order; junction bases with no gene match: 10. The CDR3 is CASSQDRVQGADEQYF. DNA of the CDR3: TGTGCCAGCAGCCAAGATAGGGTACAGGGGGCGGATGAGCAGTACTTC.